Listed below are T cell receptor beta chains from one sample, sequenced in a study of blood T cell repertoires in COVID-19. TCRdb's copy holds only in-frame clones and misses some; the assay was immunoSEQ multiplex PCR. The sample contains hundreds of thousands of clones, roughly 91% of which appear only once. Sequencing used peripheral blood. The receptors were sampled from a woman between 40 and 50 years old who had recovered from COVID-19. Each CDR3 is given with its conserved first and last residue. A D gene is named only where the DNA matches it firmly. Part of the rows lack a size; the others show once, few, many or a class for expanded clones.

-	16	TRBD2	TRBV6-2/TRBV6-3	TRBJ2-2	CASSSETSGRVGELFF
-	14	TRBD1	TRBV9	TRBJ2-3	CASSVGTGAYTQYF
-	13	TRBD1	TRBV6-5	TRBJ1-1	CASRTGGTSGAFF
-	15	TRBD2	TRBV30	TRBJ2-1	CAWSGSGRPYNEQFF
-	16	TRBD2	TRBV7-2	TRBJ2-7	CASSLKTSGSSYEQYF
-	14	-	TRBV2	TRBJ2-1	CASSVGEAYNEQFF
-	16	TRBD2	TRBV24-1	TRBJ2-4	CATSDPLAGGWNIQYF
-	16	TRBD2	TRBV30	TRBJ2-7	CAWSGLAGRLASEQYF
-	13	TRBD1	TRBV30	TRBJ1-6	CAWSGQGASPLHF
-	14	-	TRBV5-1	TRBJ2-5	CASSPKGPQETQYF
-	12	-	TRBV13	TRBJ2-1	CASSPHVSEQFF
-	15	-	TRBV7-2	TRBJ2-5	CASSLGVREGETQYF
-	16	-	TRBV6-5	TRBJ1-5	CASSYVGPSGNQPQHF
-	15	TRBD2	TRBV7-7	TRBJ2-1	CASSPGLAAYNEQFF
-	14	-	TRBV3-1/TRBV3-2	TRBJ1-4	CASSQGTANEKLFF
many	14	-	TRBV24-1	TRBJ1-3	CATSDPKGGNTIYF
-	17	TRBD1	TRBV5-1	TRBJ1-3	CASSLGGTGASGNTIYF
few	15	-	TRBV4-1	TRBJ1-1	CASSLEVTGDTEAFF
-	13	TRBD1	TRBV30	TRBJ1-5	CAWSVAGGQPQHF
-	14	-	TRBV28	TRBJ1-1	CASREAGVNTEAFF
-	15	TRBD2	TRBV24-1	TRBJ2-3	CATSDLGSGLDTQYF
once	15	-	TRBV7-8	TRBJ1-1	CASTSGRGVVTEAFF
-	15	-	TRBV4-3	TRBJ1-1	CASSPPWQGNTEAFF
-	15	TRBD2	TRBV18	TRBJ2-7	CASSPTLAGVLEQYF
-	16	-	TRBV19	TRBJ2-2	CASSIDMGRYTGELFF
-	17	-	TRBV6-2/TRBV6-3	TRBJ1-5	CASSYYPGGGPHQPQHF
-	15	TRBD1	TRBV19	TRBJ2-2	CASSLDRVGTGELFF
-	20	TRBD1	TRBV4-3	TRBJ1-6	CASSQGGGDRGSSYNSPLHF
-	15	-	TRBV3-1/TRBV3-2	TRBJ2-1	CASSQGGTDYNEQFF
-	16	TRBD1	TRBV9	TRBJ1-1	CASSRTGGGLNTEAFF
-	18	TRBD1	TRBV3-1/TRBV3-2	TRBJ2-3	CASSQAPPTGGISDTQYF
once	16	TRBD1	TRBV4-2	TRBJ2-2	CASSPRTGQNTGELFF
-	15	-	TRBV18	TRBJ1-4	CASSPPGQVGGKLFF
-	12	-	TRBV6-5	TRBJ1-5	CASRKGEQPQHF
-	19	TRBD2	TRBV2	TRBJ2-3	CASSEALSGTSGTTDTQYF
-	16	TRBD2	TRBV6-4	TRBJ2-3	CASSDPTSGGTDTQYF
-	15	-	TRBV24-1	TRBJ2-5	CATSDFGVNQETQYF
-	11	-	TRBV7-9	TRBJ1-1	CATGGPAEAFF
few	15	-	TRBV7-8	TRBJ1-5	CASSLGGGSEKPQHF
-	18	-	TRBV21-1	TRBJ2-6	CASSATGNWHSGANVLTF
-	11	-	TRBV30	TRBJ2-3	CACASTDTQYF
-	15	-	TRBV18	TRBJ1-2	CASSPPIPGGYGYTF